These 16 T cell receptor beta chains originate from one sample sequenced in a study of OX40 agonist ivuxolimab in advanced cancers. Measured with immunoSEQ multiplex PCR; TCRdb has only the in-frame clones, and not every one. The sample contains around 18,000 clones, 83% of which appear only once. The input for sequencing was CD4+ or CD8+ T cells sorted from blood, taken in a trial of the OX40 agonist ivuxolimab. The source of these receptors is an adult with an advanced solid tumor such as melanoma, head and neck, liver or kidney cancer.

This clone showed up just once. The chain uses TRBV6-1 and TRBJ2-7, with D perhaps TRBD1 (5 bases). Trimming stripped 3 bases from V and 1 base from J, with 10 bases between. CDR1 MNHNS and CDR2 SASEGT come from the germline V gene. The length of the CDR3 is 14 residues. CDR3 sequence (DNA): TGTGCCAGCAGTGAGGGGCACCCGTCCTACGAGCAGTACTTC. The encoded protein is CASSEGHPSYEQYF.

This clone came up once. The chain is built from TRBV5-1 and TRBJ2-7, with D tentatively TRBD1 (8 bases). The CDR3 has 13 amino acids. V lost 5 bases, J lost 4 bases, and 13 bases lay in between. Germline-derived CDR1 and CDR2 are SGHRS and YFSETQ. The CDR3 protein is CASSTGGEYEQYF. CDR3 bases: TGCGCCAGCAGTACAGGGGGGGAATACGAGCAGTACTTC.

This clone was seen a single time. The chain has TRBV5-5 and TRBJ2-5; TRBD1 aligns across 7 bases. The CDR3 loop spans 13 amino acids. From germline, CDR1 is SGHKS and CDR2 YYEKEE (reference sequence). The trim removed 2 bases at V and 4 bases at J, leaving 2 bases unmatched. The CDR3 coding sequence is TGTGCCAGCAGCTTCTCAGGGGGAGAGACCCAGTACTTC. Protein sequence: CASSFSGGETQYF.

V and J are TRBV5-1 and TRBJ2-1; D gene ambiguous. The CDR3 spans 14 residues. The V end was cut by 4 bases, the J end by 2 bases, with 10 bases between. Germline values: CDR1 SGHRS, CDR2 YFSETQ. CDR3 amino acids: CASSGGTTYNEQFF. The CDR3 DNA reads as TGCGCCAGCAGCGGCGGAACTACCTACAATGAGCAGTTCTTC.

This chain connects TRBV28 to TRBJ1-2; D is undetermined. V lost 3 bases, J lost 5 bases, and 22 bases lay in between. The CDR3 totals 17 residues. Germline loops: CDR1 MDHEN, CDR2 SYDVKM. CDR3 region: CASSFARNRLRLYGYTF. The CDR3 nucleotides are TGTGCCAGCAGTTTCGCCAGAAACCGTTTACGGCTTTATGGCTACACCTTC.

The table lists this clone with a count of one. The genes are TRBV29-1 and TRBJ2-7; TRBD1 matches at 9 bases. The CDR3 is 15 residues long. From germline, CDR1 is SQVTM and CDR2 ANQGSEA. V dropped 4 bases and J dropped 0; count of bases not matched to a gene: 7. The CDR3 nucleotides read TGCAGCGTTGGAGGGACAGGGAGCTTCTCCTACGAGCAGTACTTC. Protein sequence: CSVGGTGSFSYEQYF.

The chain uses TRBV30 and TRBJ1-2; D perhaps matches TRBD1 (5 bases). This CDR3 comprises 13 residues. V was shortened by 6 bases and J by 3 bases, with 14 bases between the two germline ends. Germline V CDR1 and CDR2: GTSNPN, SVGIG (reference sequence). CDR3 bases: TGTGCCTGCCTATGGGGGGATTACTATGGCTACACCTTC. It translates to CACLWGDYYGYTF.

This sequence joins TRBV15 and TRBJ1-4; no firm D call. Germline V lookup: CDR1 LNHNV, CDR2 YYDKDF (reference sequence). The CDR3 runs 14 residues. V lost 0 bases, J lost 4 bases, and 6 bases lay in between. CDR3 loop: CATSREVRNEKLFF. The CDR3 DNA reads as TGTGCCACCAGCAGAGAAGTGCGTAATGAAAAACTGTTTTTT.

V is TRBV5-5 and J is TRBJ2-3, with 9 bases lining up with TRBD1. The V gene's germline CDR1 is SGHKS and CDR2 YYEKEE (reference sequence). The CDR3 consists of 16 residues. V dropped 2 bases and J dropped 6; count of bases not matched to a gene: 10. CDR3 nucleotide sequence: TGTGCCAGCAGCTTACTCCCGGGACAGGGTGCCGATACGCAGTATTTT. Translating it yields CASSLLPGQGADTQYF. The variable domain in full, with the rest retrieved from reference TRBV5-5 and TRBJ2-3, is DAGVTQSPTHLIKTRGQQVTLRCSPISGHKSVSWYQQVLGQGPQFIFQYYEKEERGRGNFPDRFSARQFPNYSSELNVNALLLGDSALYLCASSLLPGQGADTQYFGPGTRLTVL.

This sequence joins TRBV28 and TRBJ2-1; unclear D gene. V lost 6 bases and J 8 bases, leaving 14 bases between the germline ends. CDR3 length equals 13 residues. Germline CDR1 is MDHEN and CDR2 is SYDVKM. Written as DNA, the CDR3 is TGTGCCAGCAGAACACCCGCCAGGTATGAGCAGTTCTTC. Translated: CASRTPARYEQFF. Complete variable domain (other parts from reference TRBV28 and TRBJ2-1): DVKVTQSSRYLVKRTGEKVFLECVQDMDHENMFWYRQDPGLGLRLIYFSYDVKMKEKGDIPEGYSVSREKKERFSLILESASTNQTSMYLCASRTPARYEQFFGPGTRLTVL.

Here the CDR3 DNA reads TGCAGCGTTAGGTGGGCCAGCGGGGAGCTGTTTTTT. Amino acid sequence: CSVRWASGELFF. This sequence joins TRBV29-1 and TRBJ2-2; D remains ambiguous. There are 12 residues in the CDR3. Per germline, CDR1 SQVTM and CDR2 ANQGSEA. V was cut by 5 bases and J by 7 bases, with 11 bases left in between.

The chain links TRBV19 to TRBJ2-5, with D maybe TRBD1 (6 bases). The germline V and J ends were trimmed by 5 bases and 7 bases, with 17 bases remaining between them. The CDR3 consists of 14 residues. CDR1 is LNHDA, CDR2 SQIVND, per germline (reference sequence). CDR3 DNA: TGTGCCAGTAGTCCCGGGACAATAGGGGGGACCCAGTACTTC. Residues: CASSPGTIGGTQYF.

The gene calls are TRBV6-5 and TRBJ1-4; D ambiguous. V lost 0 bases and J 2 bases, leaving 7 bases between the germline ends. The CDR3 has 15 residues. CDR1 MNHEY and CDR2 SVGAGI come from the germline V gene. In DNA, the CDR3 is TGTGCCAGCAGTTACTCTTGGATGACTAATGAAAAACTGTTTTTT. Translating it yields CASSYSWMTNEKLFF.

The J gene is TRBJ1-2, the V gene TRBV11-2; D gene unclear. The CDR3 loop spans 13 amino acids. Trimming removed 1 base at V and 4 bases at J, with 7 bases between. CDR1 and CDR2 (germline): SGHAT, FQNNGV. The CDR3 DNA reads TGTGCCAGCAGCTTAGGGACCGCCTATGGCTACACCTTC. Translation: CASSLGTAYGYTF.

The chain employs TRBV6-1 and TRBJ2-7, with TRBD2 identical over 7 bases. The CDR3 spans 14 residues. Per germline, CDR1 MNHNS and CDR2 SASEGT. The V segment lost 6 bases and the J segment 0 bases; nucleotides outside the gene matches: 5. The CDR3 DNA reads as TGTGCCAGCAGGGGGAGGGCCTCCTCCTACGAGCAGTACTTC. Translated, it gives CASRGRASSYEQYF.

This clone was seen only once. The CDR3 here is CASNLLTGELFF. DNA of the CDR3: TGTGCCAGCAACCTCCTCACCGGGGAGCTGTTTTTT. The genes are TRBV11-2 and TRBJ2-2, with D uncertain. The V and J ends lost 7 bases and 4 bases respectively, with 7 bases between them. The germline gives CDR1 SGHAT, CDR2 FQNNGV. This CDR3 contains 12 residues.